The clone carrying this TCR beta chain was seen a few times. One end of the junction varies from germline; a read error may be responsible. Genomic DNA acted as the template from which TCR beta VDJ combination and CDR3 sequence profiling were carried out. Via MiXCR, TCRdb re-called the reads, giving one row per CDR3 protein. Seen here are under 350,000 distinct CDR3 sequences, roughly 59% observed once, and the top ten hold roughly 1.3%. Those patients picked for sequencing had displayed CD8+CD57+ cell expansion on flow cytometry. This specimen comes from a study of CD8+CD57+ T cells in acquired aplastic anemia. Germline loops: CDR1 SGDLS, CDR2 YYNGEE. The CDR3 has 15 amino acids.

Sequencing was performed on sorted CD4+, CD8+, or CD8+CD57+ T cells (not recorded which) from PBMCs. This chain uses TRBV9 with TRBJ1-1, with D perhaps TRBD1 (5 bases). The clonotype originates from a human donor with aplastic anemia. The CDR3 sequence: CASSVDGGEWGEASF. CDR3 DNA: TGTGCCAGCAGCGTAGATGGGGGGGAATGGGGTGAAGCTTCCTTT.